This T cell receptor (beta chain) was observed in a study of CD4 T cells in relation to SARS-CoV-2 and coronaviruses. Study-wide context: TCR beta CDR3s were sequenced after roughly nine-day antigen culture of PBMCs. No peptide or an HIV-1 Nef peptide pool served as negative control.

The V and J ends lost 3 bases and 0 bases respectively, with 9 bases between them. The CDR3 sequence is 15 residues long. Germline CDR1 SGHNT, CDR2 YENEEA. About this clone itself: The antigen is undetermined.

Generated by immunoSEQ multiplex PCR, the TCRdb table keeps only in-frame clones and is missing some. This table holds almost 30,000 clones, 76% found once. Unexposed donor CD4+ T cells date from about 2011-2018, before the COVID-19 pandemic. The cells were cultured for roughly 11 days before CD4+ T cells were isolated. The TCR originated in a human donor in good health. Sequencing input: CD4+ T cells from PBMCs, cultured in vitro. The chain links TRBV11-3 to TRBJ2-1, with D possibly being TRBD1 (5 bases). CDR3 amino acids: CASSFRVSSYNEQFF. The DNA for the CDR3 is TGTGCCAGCAGCTTCAGGGTAAGCTCCTACAATGAGCAGTTCTTC.